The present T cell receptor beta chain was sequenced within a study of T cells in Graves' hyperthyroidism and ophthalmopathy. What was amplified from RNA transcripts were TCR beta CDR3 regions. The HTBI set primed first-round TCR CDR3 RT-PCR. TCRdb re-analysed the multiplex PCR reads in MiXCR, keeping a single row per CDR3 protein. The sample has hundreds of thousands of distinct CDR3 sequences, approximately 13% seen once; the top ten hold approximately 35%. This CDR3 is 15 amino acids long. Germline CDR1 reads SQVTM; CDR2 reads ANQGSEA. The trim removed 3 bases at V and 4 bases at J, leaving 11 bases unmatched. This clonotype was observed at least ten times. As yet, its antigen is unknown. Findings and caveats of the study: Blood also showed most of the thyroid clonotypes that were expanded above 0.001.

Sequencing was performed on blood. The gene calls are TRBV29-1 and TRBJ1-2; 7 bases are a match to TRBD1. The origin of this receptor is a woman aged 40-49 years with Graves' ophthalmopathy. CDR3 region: CSVDKGAPAVYGYTF. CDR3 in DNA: TGCAGCGTTGATAAGGGGGCGCCGGCAGTCTATGGCTACACCTTC.